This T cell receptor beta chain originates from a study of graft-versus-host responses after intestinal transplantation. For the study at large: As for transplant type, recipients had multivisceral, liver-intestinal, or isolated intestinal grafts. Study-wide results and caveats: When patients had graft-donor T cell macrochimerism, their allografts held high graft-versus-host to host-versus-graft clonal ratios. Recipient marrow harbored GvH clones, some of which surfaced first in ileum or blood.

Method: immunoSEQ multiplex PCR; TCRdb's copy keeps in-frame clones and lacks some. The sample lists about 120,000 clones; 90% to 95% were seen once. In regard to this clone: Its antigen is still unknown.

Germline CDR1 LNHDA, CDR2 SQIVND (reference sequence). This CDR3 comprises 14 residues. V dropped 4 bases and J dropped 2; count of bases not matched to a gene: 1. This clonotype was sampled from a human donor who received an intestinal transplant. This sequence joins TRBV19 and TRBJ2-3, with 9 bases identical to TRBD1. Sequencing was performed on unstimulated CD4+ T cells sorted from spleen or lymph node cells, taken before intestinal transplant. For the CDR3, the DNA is TGTGCCAGTAGTAAACAGGGGGCCACAGATACGCAGTATTTT. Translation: CASSKQGATDTQYF.